This entry lists 11 T cell receptor beta chains sequenced from one sample in a study of regulatory T cells in long-lasting Graves disease (dated by TCRdb to 2020 to 2022). Per the publication, the time point label means: persistent/refractory GD, antithyroid drugs over 5 years with positive TRAb. For both TCR sequencing and RNA sequencing, RNA was extracted from PBMCs using TRIzol. Libraries were prepared through multiplex PCR. The run used an Illumina HiSeq 4000. To build TCR beta libraries, CDR3 regions were amplified by Arm-PCR using iRepertoire HTBI primers. TCRdb reworked the public reads: Q25 trimming with fastp, MiXCR clone assembly, productive beta chains retained. All rows with the same CDR3 protein become a single entry with the most common DNA and genes. Counted in this sample were approximately 380,000 distinct CDR3 sequences; about a fifth of them appeared once. Less than 25% of the sample lies in the top ten.

The sample consisted of peripheral blood mononuclear cells (PBMCs), taken when the disease was refractory, from a patient treated with antithyroid drugs. Every receptor here comes from a female donor with Graves disease.

With respect to this clonotype: An end of the junction differs from the germline gene, which may be a read error. The chain has TRBV20-1 and TRBJ1-2, with no clear D. CDR1 is DFQATT and CDR2 is SNEGSKA in the germline V gene (reference sequence). The CDR3 contains 14 residues. The CDR3 loop reads CSAPPSGLMGGCTF. DNA of the CDR3: TGCAGTGCTCCCCCCTCCGGGCTCATGGGAGGCTGCACCTTC.

This clonotype was seen a handful of times. The chain carries TRBV10-3 and TRBJ1-2, with D maybe TRBD1 (5 bases). The V gene lost 8 bases and the J gene lost 2 bases, with 18 bases spanning the gap. The CDR3 is 15 residues long. In germline, CDR1 is ENHRY, CDR2 SYGVKD. CDR3 coding DNA: TGTGCCATCCTCGGGGGTAAAGAAGAGAACTATGGCTACACCTTC. Amino acid sequence: CAILGGKEENYGYTF.

Many counts were recorded for this clonotype. The gene calls are TRBV6-1 and TRBJ1-2, with a tentative D call TRBD1 (6 bases). This CDR3 spans 13 amino acids. Germline V gene data show CDR1 as MNHNS and CDR2 as SASEGT. V lost 5 bases to trimming and J lost 5 bases, with 12 bases between them. CDR3 coding DNA: TGTGCCAGCAGTCAGACAGGAGAGTATGGCTACACCTTC. It codes for CASSQTGEYGYTF.

This clonotype was counted only a few times. The CDR3 spells CASSPSFGQTQYF. Here the CDR3 DNA reads TGTGCCAGCTCCCCCTCCTTCGGGCAGACCCAGTACTTC. J is TRBJ2-5 and V is TRBV18; no clear D. Germline V gene lookup returns CDR1 KGHSH and CDR2 LQKENI. V was clipped by 6 bases and J by 6 bases, with 14 bases between them. The CDR3 runs to 13 residues.

The CDR3: CASSSPGTPNTEAFF. CDR3 sequence (DNA): TGTGCCAGCAGCTCTCCCGGGACACCCAACACTGAAGCTTTCTTT. V is TRBV7-9 and J is TRBJ1-1, with D perhaps TRBD1 (6 bases). The CDR3 length is 15 residues. Trimming took off 4 bases at V and 2 bases at J, with 14 bases between the two ends. Germline CDR1 reads SEHNR; CDR2 reads FQNEAQ (reference sequence).

This clonotype occurred a few times. This sequence joins TRBV5-1 and TRBJ1-5, with a possible D match to TRBD1 (5 bases). Germline loops: CDR1 SGHRS, CDR2 YFSETQ. The CDR3 sequence is 17 residues long. V gave up 0 bases and J gave up 0 bases, with 13 bases separating them. The CDR3 DNA is TGCGCCAGCAGCTTGGGGCAGGGAAGGATTAGCAATCAGCCCCAGCATTTT. Protein sequence: CASSLGQGRISNQPQHF.

Ten or more counts support this clonotype. The V call is TRBV30, the J call TRBJ1-4; 7 bases line up with TRBD1. V trimming: 3 bases; J trimming: 2 bases; junction bases outside the gene matches: 3. The CDR3 runs 14 residues. Germline V gives CDR1 GTSNPN, CDR2 SVGIG (reference sequence). The CDR3 DNA is TGTGCCTGGAGAGACAGGGTTACTAATGAAAAACTGTTTTTT. This encodes CAWRDRVTNEKLFF.

This clonotype was seen repeatedly, ten times or more. The chain is built from TRBV28 and TRBJ2-7, with TRBD2 matching over 11 bases. V dropped 5 bases and J dropped 4; count of bases not matched to a gene: 7. CDR3 length: 15 amino acids. CDR1 is MDHEN and CDR2 is SYDVKM in the germline V gene. As DNA, the CDR3 is TGTGCCAGCAGTACGAAAACTAGCGGGAGTTACGAGCAGTACTTC. This codes for CASSTKTSGSYEQYF.

The table lists this clonotype with many counts. This chain connects TRBV28 to TRBJ1-2; possibly TRBD1 for D (5 bases). Germline CDR1 and CDR2: MDHEN and SYDVKM. Trimming left V 5 bases short and J 4 bases short, with 14 bases between. This CDR3 contains 14 residues. This CDR3 reads CASSPGDRIYGYTF. The CDR3 DNA reads TGTGCCAGCAGTCCCGGGGACCGAATCTATGGCTACACCTTC.

The V and J genes are TRBV28 and TRBJ1-1, with 8 bases matching TRBD1. Germline CDR1 MDHEN, CDR2 SYDVKM. CDR3 size: 15 residues. J lost 1 base, V lost 2 bases, and 3 bases had no gene match. The CDR3 DNA follows: TGTGCCAGCAGTTTACCGGGACAGGCGAACACTGAAGCTTTCTTT. Translation: CASSLPGQANTEAFF.

Here the CDR3 DNA reads TGTGCCAGCATCCCGGGGGCTAGCGGGAGAAGTGAAGATCAGTACTTC. Translation: CASIPGASGRSEDQYF. The V call is TRBV11-2, the J call TRBJ2-7; TRBD2 matches 10 bases. The trim removed 7 bases at V and 10 bases at J, leaving 19 bases unmatched. CDR1 SGHAT and CDR2 FQNNGV come from the germline V gene. The CDR3 has 16 amino acids.